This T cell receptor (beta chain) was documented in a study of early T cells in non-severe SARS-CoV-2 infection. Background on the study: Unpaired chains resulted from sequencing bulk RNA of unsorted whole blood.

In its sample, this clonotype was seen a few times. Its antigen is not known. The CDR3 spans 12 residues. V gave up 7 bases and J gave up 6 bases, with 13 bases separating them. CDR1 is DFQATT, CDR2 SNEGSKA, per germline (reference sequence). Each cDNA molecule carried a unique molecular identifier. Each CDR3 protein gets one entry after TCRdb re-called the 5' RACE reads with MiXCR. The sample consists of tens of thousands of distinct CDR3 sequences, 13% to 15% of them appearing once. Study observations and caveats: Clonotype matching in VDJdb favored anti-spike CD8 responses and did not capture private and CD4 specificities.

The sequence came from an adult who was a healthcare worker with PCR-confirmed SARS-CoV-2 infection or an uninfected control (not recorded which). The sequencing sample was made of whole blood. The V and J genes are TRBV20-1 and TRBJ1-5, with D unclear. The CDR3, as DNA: TGCAGTGAAGGACTGCGGAGTCAGCCCCAGCATTTT. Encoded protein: CSEGLRSQPQHF.